The 23 T cell receptor beta chains below come from one sample, sequenced in a study of T cell changes during pregnancy in multiple sclerosis. TCRdb keeps only in-frame clones here, not all; method: immunoSEQ multiplex PCR. Here the sample spans tens of thousands of clones, about 86% being singletons. The source material was CD4+ T cells from peripheral blood mononuclear cells, sampled in the first trimester of pregnancy. Receptor source: a female donor in good health, enrolled as a control in a pregnancy study.

The chain joins TRBV5-1 to TRBJ2-7; D is unclear. This CDR3 spans 11 amino acids. Germline CDR1 reads SGHRS; CDR2 reads YFSETQ. The V end was cut by 4 bases, the J end by 5 bases, with 7 bases between. CDR3 nucleotides: TGCGCCAGCAGCGACCTAGACGAGCAGTACTTC. Translated: CASSDLDEQYF.

The sample holds one count of this clone. The chain employs TRBV28 and TRBJ1-5; possibly TRBD1 for D (6 bases). In germline, CDR1 is MDHEN, CDR2 SYDVKM. This CDR3 comprises 16 residues. Trimming cost V 5 bases and J 1 base, with 15 bases left between them. The CDR3, as DNA: TGTGCCAGCAGTGAAATAGGGGGGGACAGCAATCAGCCCCAGCATTTT. Translating it yields CASSEIGGDSNQPQHF.

This chain connects TRBV7-2 to TRBJ2-1; 9 bases line up with TRBD2. The CDR3 is made up of 17 amino acids. Germline CDR1 is SGHTA and CDR2 is FQGNSA. The J segment lost 2 bases and the V segment lost 5 bases, leaving 10 bases of the junction unmatched. Here the CDR3 reads CASSLTGIAGAYNEQFF. For the CDR3, the DNA is TGTGCCAGCAGCCTTACTGGAATAGCGGGGGCCTACAATGAGCAGTTCTTC.

This sequence joins TRBV9 and TRBJ2-7, with TRBD2 identical over 13 bases. V lost 0 bases to trimming and J lost 4 bases; unmatched junction nucleotides: 13. Germline loops: CDR1 SGDLS, CDR2 YYNGEE. CDR3 length equals 19 residues. The CDR3 region has the DNA TGTGCCAGCAGCGTAGCCCCGAGGACTAGCGGGAGTGGGGGGTACGAGCAGTACTTC. It encodes CASSVAPRTSGSGGYEQYF.

The chain joins TRBV7-3 to TRBJ2-1; TRBD2 matches 12 bases. The CDR3 has 15 residues. After removal of 5 bases from V and 5 bases from J, the junction contained 4 bases not matched to a gene. CDR1 SGHTA and CDR2 FQGTGA come from the germline V gene. For the CDR3, the DNA is TGTGCCAGCAGCCCTAGCGGGAGGGGGGACAATGAGCAGTTCTTC. It encodes CASSPSGRGDNEQFF.

A remark on this clone: One end of the junction varies from germline; a read error may be responsible. V and J are TRBV4-1 and TRBJ2-4; 8 nucleotides agree with TRBD2. CDR1 is MGHRA and CDR2 is YSYEKL in the germline V gene. The CDR3 has 15 amino acids. The CDR3 loop reads CASSPLVGPAGGIGF. The CDR3 bases are TGCGCCAGCAGCCCTTTAGTGGGGCCTGCGGGAGGAATTGGGTTC.

The gene calls are TRBV14 and TRBJ1-3; D might be TRBD1 (5 bases). The germline V gene encodes CDR1 SGHDN and CDR2 FVKESK. V was trimmed by 0 bases and J by 0 bases, leaving 12 bases between them. The CDR3 is made up of 17 amino acids. This chain's CDR3 is CASSQDPGHRSGNTIYF. CDR3 nucleotide sequence: TGTGCCAGCAGCCAAGACCCAGGACACCGCTCTGGAAACACCATATATTTT.

CDR3 loop: CASSPEGLGLNTEAFF. The CDR3 bases are TGTGCCAGCTCACCGGAGGGCCTGGGCCTGAACACTGAAGCTTTCTTT. This chain joins TRBV18 and TRBJ1-1; D is unclear. CDR1 is KGHSH and CDR2 is LQKENI in the germline V gene. CDR3 length: 16 amino acids. Trimming took off 3 bases at V and 0 bases at J, with 14 bases between the two ends. Variable domain in full (rest from reference TRBV18 and TRBJ1-1): NAGVMQNPRHLVRRRGQEARLRCSPMKGHSHVYWYRQLPEEGLKFMVYLQKENIIDESGMPKERFSAEFPKEGPSILRIQQVVRGDSAAYFCASSPEGLGLNTEAFFGQGTRLTVV.

J is TRBJ1-3 and V is TRBV12-5; D is unresolved. Germline V gene sequence: CDR1 LGHNT, CDR2 FRNRAP. The V end lost 0 bases, the J end lost 2 bases, and 11 bases lay between the germline ends. CDR3 size: 16 residues. CDR3 coding DNA: TGTGCTAGTGGTTTGGTACTTTTAGTAACTGGAAACACCATATATTTT. As protein: CASGLVLLVTGNTIYF.

The CDR3 sequence is CASGQGAGQPQHF. CDR3 DNA sequence: TGTGCCAGCGGACAGGGGGCCGGTCAGCCCCAGCATTTT. The rearrangement links TRBV27 to TRBJ1-5; TRBD1 matches 11 bases. V shed 8 bases, J shed 6 bases, and the junction held 3 bases outside the gene matches. CDR1 and CDR2 from the germline V gene are MNHEY and SMNVEV (reference sequence). The CDR3 sequence is 13 residues long.

The CDR3 region is CASSPKYEQYF. In DNA, the CDR3 is TGTGCCAGCAGCCCCAAATACGAGCAGTACTTC. This rearrangement joins TRBV7-8 to TRBJ2-7; D uncertain. Germline-derived CDR1 and CDR2 are SGHVS and FQNEAQ. V lost 5 bases and J 4 bases, leaving 6 bases between the germline ends. The length of the CDR3 is 11 residues. Filled out from reference TRBV7-8 and TRBJ2-7, the complete variable domain reads GAGVSQSPRYKVAKRGQDVALRCDPISGHVSLFWYQQALGQGPEFLTYFQNEAQLDKSGLPSDRFFAERPEGSVSTLKIQRTQQEDSAVYLCASSPKYEQYFGPGTRLTVT.

The V and J genes are TRBV5-1 and TRBJ2-3; tentative D call: TRBD2 (5 bases). The CDR3 length is 17 residues. Trimming took 0 bases from V and 4 from J, leaving 18 bases between them. The germline CDR1 and CDR2 sequences are SGHRS and YFSETQ. As DNA, the CDR3 is TGCGCCAGCAGCTTGGGGCGTCTTAGACTATCTGCAGATACGCAGTATTTT. Amino acids: CASSLGRLRLSADTQYF.

CDR3 in amino acids: CASSPDSLTDTQYF. CDR3 DNA: TGTGCCAGCTCACCAGACAGCCTCACAGATACGCAGTATTTT. The chain employs TRBV18 and TRBJ2-3; the D gene is possibly TRBD1 (5 bases). This CDR3 spans 14 amino acids. CDR1 and CDR2 (germline): KGHSH, LQKENI. V was pared by 2 bases and J by 2 bases, with 8 bases between.

This chain links TRBV6-5 with TRBJ2-7; unclear D gene. There are 14 residues in the CDR3. Germline assignment: CDR1 MNHEY and CDR2 SVGAGI. The V and J ends lost 5 bases and 2 bases respectively, with 13 bases between them. CDR3 DNA sequence: TGTGCCAGCAGTAATCCGTGGGCACCCTACGAGCAGTACTTC. This translates into CASSNPWAPYEQYF.

V and J are TRBV9 and TRBJ2-5; 11 bases are a match to TRBD2. J gave up 2 bases and V 6 bases, and 6 bases lay outside the gene matches. Germline assignment: CDR1 SGDLS and CDR2 YYNGEE. This CDR3 is built from 15 residues. The CDR3 sequence: CASNIAGGPQETQYF. The DNA for the CDR3 is TGTGCCAGCAACATAGCGGGAGGGCCGCAAGAGACCCAGTACTTC.

This clone was seen a handful of times. The J gene is TRBJ1-4, the V gene TRBV15; 11 bases are a match to TRBD1. V lost 5 bases, J lost 8 bases, and 4 bases stayed unmatched. This CDR3 has 14 residues. CDR1 and CDR2 (germline): LNHNV, YYDKDF (reference sequence). CDR3 nucleotide sequence: TGTGCCACCAGCCTCGGGACAGGGGGAGAAAAACTGTTTTTT. Translated: CATSLGTGGEKLFF.

This clone was found a few times. The chain combines TRBV2 with TRBJ2-7, with 8 nucleotides matching TRBD2. Trimming at V came to 6 bases and at J to 4 bases, leaving 11 bases not matched to a gene. The CDR3 has 15 amino acids. Germline V gene sequence: CDR1 SNHLY, CDR2 FYNNEI. The CDR3 DNA follows: TGTGCCAGCAGGACTCCCCAGCGGGAGCGATACGAGCAGTACTTC. This sequence encodes CASRTPQRERYEQYF.

CDR3 sequence reads: CASSVAGSNTEAFF. The CDR3 DNA reads TGTGCCAGCAGCGTAGCGGGGTCGAACACTGAAGCTTTCTTT. The chain is built from TRBV9 and TRBJ1-1; D uncertain. V was clipped by 0 bases and J by 1 base, with 7 bases between them. This CDR3 has 14 amino acids. Germline CDR1 and CDR2: SGDLS and YYNGEE. Full variable domain (outside the CDR3, taken from reference TRBV9 and TRBJ1-1): DSGVTQTPKHLITATGQRVTLRCSPRSGDLSVYWYQQSLDQGLQFLIQYYNGEERAKGNILERFSAQQFPDLHSELNLSSLELGDSALYFCASSVAGSNTEAFFGQGTRLTVV.

The chain joins TRBV10-3 to TRBJ1-2; TRBD1 agrees at 7 bases. This CDR3 comprises 13 residues. The germline V gene encodes CDR1 ENHRY and CDR2 SYGVKD. Germline trimming cut 6 bases from V and 3 bases from J; bases unmatched to any gene: 4. CDR3 coding DNA: TGTGCCATCAGCTCCGACAGGGACTATGGCTACACCTTC. Translated, it gives CAISSDRDYGYTF.

This chain's CDR3 is CASSSTGQMNTEAFF. In DNA form, the CDR3 reads TGTGCCAGCTCAAGTACCGGACAGATGAACACTGAAGCTTTCTTT. The rearrangement joins TRBV18 to TRBJ1-1, with D perhaps TRBD1 (6 bases). CDR1 and CDR2 from the germline V gene are KGHSH and LQKENI. Trimming stripped 5 bases from V and 0 bases from J, with 13 bases between. The CDR3 contains 15 residues.

J is TRBJ2-7 and V is TRBV5-8, with 9 bases lining up with TRBD2. CDR1 is SGHTS and CDR2 is YDEGEE in the germline V gene. CDR3 size: 15 residues. V shed 7 bases and J 3 bases; nucleotides not matched to a gene: 11. CDR3 residues: CASRAVLAGFYEQYF. CDR3 in DNA: TGTGCCAGCCGTGCGGTTCTAGCGGGGTTCTACGAGCAGTACTTC.

The chain recombines TRBV7-9 with TRBJ2-3, with D possibly being TRBD2 (6 bases). V was cut by 1 base and J by 2 bases, with 13 bases left in between. This CDR3 is 16 amino acids long. Germline CDR1 is SEHNR and CDR2 is FQNEAQ (reference sequence). CDR3 in amino acids: CASSLVGSGHTDTQYF. The CDR3 DNA reads TGTGCCAGCAGCTTAGTCGGTAGCGGCCACACAGATACGCAGTATTTT. Full variable domain (rest looked up from reference TRBV7-9 and TRBJ2-3): DTGVSQNPRHKITKRGQNVTFRCDPISEHNRLYWYRQTLGQGPEFLTYFQNEAQLEKSRLLSDRFSAERPKGSFSTLEIQRTEQGDSAMYLCASSLVGSGHTDTQYFGPGTRLTVL.

The CDR3 region is CSVGNRGGEQYF. CDR3 coding DNA: TGCAGCGTTGGAAACAGGGGCGGCGAGCAGTACTTC. The chain couples TRBV29-1 to TRBJ2-7; TRBD1 matches 7 bases. Germline values: CDR1 SQVTM, CDR2 ANQGSEA. V dropped 4 bases and J dropped 6; count of bases not matched to a gene: 6. The CDR3 runs to 12 residues.